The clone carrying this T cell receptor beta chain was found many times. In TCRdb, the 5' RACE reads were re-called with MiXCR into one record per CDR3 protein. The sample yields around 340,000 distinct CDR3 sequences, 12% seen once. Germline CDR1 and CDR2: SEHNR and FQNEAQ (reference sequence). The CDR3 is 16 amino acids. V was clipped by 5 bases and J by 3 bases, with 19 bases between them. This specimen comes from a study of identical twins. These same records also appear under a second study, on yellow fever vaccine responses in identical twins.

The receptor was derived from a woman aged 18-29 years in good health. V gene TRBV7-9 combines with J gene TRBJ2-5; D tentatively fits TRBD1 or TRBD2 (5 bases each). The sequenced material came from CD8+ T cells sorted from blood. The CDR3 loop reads CASSRTGTYNEETQYF. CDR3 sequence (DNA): TGTGCCAGCAGCCGAACCGGGACCTATAACGAAGAGACCCAGTACTTC.